The 5 T cell receptor beta chains reported below all come from one sample, sequenced in a study of control samples from healthy donors and cancer patients. Using immunoSEQ multiplex PCR, the repertoire was profiled, and TCRdb retains in-frame clones only, with some absent. The top ten clones hold about 2% of a sample with over 80,000 clones, roughly 78% of them seen once. The specimen sequenced was blood. The receptors derive from a man aged 55 to 69 in good health.

The gene calls are TRBV6-5 and TRBJ2-5, with D possibly matching TRBD1 (6 bases). V was shortened by 7 bases and J by 5 bases, with 20 bases between the two germline ends. Germline CDR1 reads MNHEY; CDR2 reads SVGAGI. The CDR3 runs 15 residues. CDR3 nucleotides: TGTGCCAGCACCCGACAGGATTTGATAGGGGAGACCCAGTACTTC. It is translated as CASTRQDLIGETQYF.

The chain carries TRBV5-1 and TRBJ1-5; D remains ambiguous. The CDR3 loop spans 14 amino acids. The V end was cut by 1 base, the J end by 4 bases, with 9 bases between. Germline CDR1 reads SGHRS; CDR2 reads YFSETQ. As DNA, the CDR3 is TGCGCCAGCAGCTTGTCGGCAGGTAATCAGCCCCAGCATTTT. Translation: CASSLSAGNQPQHF.

This CDR3 is CASSQRGRTAVPSTDTQYF. In DNA form, the CDR3 reads TGTGCCAGCAGCCAGAGGGGGCGTACAGCGGTCCCTAGCACAGATACGCAGTATTTT. The V gene is TRBV4-2, the J gene TRBJ2-3, with TRBD1 identical over 7 bases. In germline, CDR1 is LGHNA, CDR2 YNFKEQ. The CDR3 extends over 19 amino acids. The V segment lost 3 bases and the J segment 0 bases; nucleotides outside the gene matches: 15.

The rearrangement links TRBV30 to TRBJ2-3; D not resolved. This CDR3 is built from 13 residues. Trimming removed 3 bases from V and 2 bases from J, with 9 bases in between. Germline V lookup: CDR1 GTSNPN, CDR2 SVGIG (reference sequence). CDR3 sequence (DNA): TGTGCCTGGAGCGCCCCCCACACAGATACGCAGTATTTT. Its translation: CAWSAPHTDTQYF.

This chain joins TRBV5-1 and TRBJ2-7; D is perhaps TRBD2 (6 bases). V lost 0 bases, J lost 0 bases, and 16 bases lay in between. The CDR3 loop spans 17 amino acids. Germline CDR1 SGHRS, CDR2 YFSETQ. The CDR3 region has the DNA TGCGCCAGCAGCTTGGTTCCGTCGGGAGCCGCCTCCTACGAGCAGTACTTC. As protein: CASSLVPSGAASYEQYF.